A selection of T cell receptor beta chains follows, all from one sample in a study of cytomegalovirus exposure and HLA in healthy donors. The protocol was immunoSEQ multiplex PCR, while the TCRdb copy is restricted to in-frame clones and leaves out a portion. The data show approximately 190,000 clones, roughly 84% seen once. Sequences were obtained from PBMCs. These receptor sequences come from a woman aged 45 to 65 in good health and CMV-seropositive. Each CDR3 is given with its conserved first and last residue. D genes are given only for firm matches. The size of a clone is reported for some rows only, either as once, few or many, or as a class for expanded clones.

>TRBJ1-1|-|-|TRBV6-5
CASTLAMNTEAFF
TGTGCCAGCACCTTAGCAATGAACACTGAAGCTTTCTTT
>TRBJ2-1|-|TRBD2|TRBV18
CASSPLLAAYNEQFF
TGTGCCAGCTCACCACTACTAGCGGCCTACAATGAGCAGTTCTTC
>TRBJ2-1|-|TRBD2|TRBV30
CAWSRLAGGPNEQFF
TGTGCCTGGAGTCGTCTAGCGGGGGGGCCGAATGAGCAGTTCTTC
>TRBJ2-5|-|-|TRBV15
CATSREGNREETQYF
TGTGCCACCAGCAGAGAAGGGAACAGGGAAGAGACCCAGTACTTC
>TRBJ2-7|-|TRBD1|TRBV19
CASSTDRAFSYEQYF
TGTGCCAGTAGTACTGACAGGGCGTTCTCCTACGAGCAGTACTTC
>TRBJ1-5|-|-|TRBV6-4
CASSDSSRLKRNYSNQPQHF
TGTGCCAGCAGTGACTCGTCCCGTCTTAAGCGGAACTATAGCAATCAGCCCCAGCATTTT
>TRBJ2-7|-|TRBD1|TRBV10-3
CAISESGQGAYEQYF
TGTGCCATCAGTGAGTCAGGACAGGGAGCCTACGAGCAGTACTTC
>TRBJ1-1|-|-|TRBV7-6
CASSSDSNTEAFF
TGTGCCAGCAGCTCCGACAGTAACACTGAAGCTTTCTTT
>TRBJ2-7|-|-|TRBV5-1
CASSLAPGEREQYF
TGCGCCAGCAGCTTGGCCCCAGGGGAGAGGGAGCAGTACTTC
>TRBJ2-2|-|-|TRBV5-4
CASSLRQGGLFF
TGTGCCAGCAGCTTGAGGCAGGGTGGGCTGTTTTTT
>TRBJ2-3|-|TRBD2|TRBV11-3
CASSLGTSGGTDTQYF
TGTGCCAGCAGCTTAGGGACTAGCGGGGGAACAGATACGCAGTATTTT
>TRBJ1-3|-|-|TRBV19
CASSPGGGVHTIYF
TGTGCCAGTAGCCCCGGGGGAGGGGTGCACACCATATATTTT
>TRBJ2-7|once|-|TRBV7-2
CASSLPGFGYEQYF
TGTGCCAGCAGCTTACCAGGGTTTGGCTACGAGCAGTACTTC
>TRBJ1-6|-|TRBD1|TRBV4-2
CASSQEVRGESPLHF
TGTGCCAGCAGCCAAGAGGTCAGGGGGGAATCACCCCTCCACTTT
>TRBJ2-7|-|-|TRBV30
CAWSVLQTGEQYF
TGTGCCTGGAGTGTACTCCAAACGGGGGAGCAGTACTTC
>TRBJ2-3|-|-|TRBV7-2
CASSLPGKPDTQYF
TGTGCCAGCAGCTTACCCGGGAAGCCAGATACGCAGTATTTT
>TRBJ2-7|once|-|TRBV28
CASSLLAVTYEQYF
TGTGCCAGCAGTTTATTAGCAGTTACCTACGAGCAGTACTTC
>TRBJ2-1|-|-|TRBV5-6
CASSLYNKYNEQFF
TGTGCCAGCAGCTTGTATAACAAATACAATGAGCAGTTCTTC
>TRBJ2-7|-|-|TRBV21-1
CASSKRRGQVDYEQYF
TGTGCCAGCAGCAAAAGGCGGGGACAGGTTGACTACGAGCAGTACTTC
>TRBJ2-7|-|TRBD1|TRBV13
CASSSRDRVSYEQYF
TGTGCCAGCAGCTCCCGGGACAGGGTTTCCTACGAGCAGTACTTC
>TRBJ2-7|-|TRBD1|TRBV11-2
CASSPRWTGHYEQYF
TGTGCCAGCAGCCCCAGATGGACAGGCCACTACGAGCAGTACTTC
>TRBJ2-7|-|TRBD1|TRBV7-9
CSSGRDRGNYEQYF
TGTTCCAGCGGCCGGGACAGGGGAAACTACGAGCAGTACTTC
>TRBJ2-2|-|TRBD1|TRBV18
CASSQGQLINTGELFF
TGTGCCAGCTCACAGGGACAGCTCATTAACACCGGGGAGCTGTTTTTT
>TRBJ2-3|-|-|TRBV18
CASSPIVNTDTQYF
TGTGCCAGCTCACCGATAGTGAACACAGATACGCAGTATTTT